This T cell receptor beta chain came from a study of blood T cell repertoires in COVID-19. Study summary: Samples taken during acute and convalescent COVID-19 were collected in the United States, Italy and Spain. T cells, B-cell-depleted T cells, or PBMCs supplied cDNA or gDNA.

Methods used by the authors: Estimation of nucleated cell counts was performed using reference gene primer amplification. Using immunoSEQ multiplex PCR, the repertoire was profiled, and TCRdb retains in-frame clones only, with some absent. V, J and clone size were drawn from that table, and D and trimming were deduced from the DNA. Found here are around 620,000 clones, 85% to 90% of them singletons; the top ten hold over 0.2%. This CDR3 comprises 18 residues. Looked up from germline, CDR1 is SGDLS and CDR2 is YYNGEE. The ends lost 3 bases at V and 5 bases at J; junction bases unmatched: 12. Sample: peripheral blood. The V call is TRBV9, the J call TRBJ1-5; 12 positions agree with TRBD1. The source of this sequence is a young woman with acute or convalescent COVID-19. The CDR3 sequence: CASSARPGQGAPDQPQHF. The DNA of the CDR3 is TGTGCCAGCAGCGCCCGCCCGGGACAGGGGGCCCCCGATCAGCCCCAGCATTTT.